This T cell receptor (beta chain) was identified during a study of blood T cell repertoires in COVID-19. Study details: Sites in the United States, Italy and Spain provided acute and convalescent COVID-19 samples. The analysed material was cDNA or gDNA that came from T cells, B-cell-depleted T cells, or PBMCs.

Original processing methods: Reference gene primer amplification gave nucleated cell count estimates. Repertoires were generated with immunoSEQ multiplex PCR, while TCRdb's copy carries only in-frame clones and drops some. That table supplies the V and J calls and clone size; D and trimming were determined from the DNA. Of 300,000 to 400,000 clones listed, around 91% are singletons. Two consecutive negative NP/OP PCR tests, clearance, or resolved symptoms defined Cohort 3 recovery. The ends were cut back, 6 bases at V and 0 bases at J, with 15 bases in the middle. Germline CDR1 SGHTA, CDR2 FQGNSA. This CDR3 has 16 residues.

This TCR was sampled from a man aged 18 to 29 who had recovered from COVID-19. Specimen: PBMCs or T cells enriched from blood (not recorded which). The gene calls are TRBV7-2 and TRBJ2-4, with D possibly TRBD1 on 6 matching bases. The CDR3 coding sequence is TGTGCCAGCAGTCAAGTACAGGGTCTAGCCAAAAACATTCAGTACTTC. Translated: CASSQVQGLAKNIQYF.